The 29 T cell receptor beta chains below were found in one sample sequenced in a study of shared clonotypes between healthy human individuals. Naivety among CD8 cells was defined by CD45RO negativity and positive CCR7 selection, thereby excluding terminally differentiated effector memory CD45RA+ cells. Clones were read by immunoSEQ multiplex PCR, and TCRdb kept only the in-frame ones, dropping some. The sample has a few million clones, around 95% seen once. The sample was naive CD8+ T cells from PBMCs. Source of these receptors: a man younger than 30 in good health. Some clones in this sample may be carry-over from other donors' samples.

The chain links TRBV27 to TRBJ2-3, with 10 bases matching TRBD1. From germline, CDR1 is MNHEY and CDR2 SMNVEV (reference sequence). This CDR3 is 15 amino acids long. The V segment lost 10 bases and the J segment 6 bases; nucleotides outside the gene matches: 13. CDR3 loop: CATAGATGGLDTQYF. Here the CDR3 DNA reads TGTGCCACCGCGGGGGCGACAGGGGGCTTGGATACGCAGTATTTT.

The rearrangement uses TRBV11-2 and TRBJ2-7, with a weak D call TRBD2 (6 bases). The CDR3 is made up of 14 amino acids. Germline assignment: CDR1 SGHAT and CDR2 FQNNGV. Trimming took off 1 base at V and 3 bases at J, with 10 bases between the two ends. The CDR3, as DNA: TGTGCCAGCAGCTTAGCACTAGCTCGCTACGAGCAGTACTTC. This gives the protein CASSLALARYEQYF.

This chain joins TRBV30 and TRBJ2-7; D is possibly TRBD2 (5 bases). Germline assignment: CDR1 GTSNPN and CDR2 SVGIG (reference sequence). CDR3 length equals 11 residues. Trimming pared 0 bases from V and 7 bases from J, leaving 7 bases between. CDR3 region: CAWSVAEEQYF. CDR3 sequence (DNA): TGTGCCTGGAGTGTAGCGGAGGAGCAGTACTTC.

In DNA, the CDR3 is TGTGCCAGCAGCCATGAATCCAGCAACGAGCAGTACTTC. Residues: CASSHESSNEQYF. The chain has TRBV6-7 and TRBJ2-7; the D is unclear. TRBV6-7 is an open reading frame whose function is uncertain. The CDR3 is 13 amino acids. Trimming took 6 bases from V and 5 from J, leaving 14 bases between them.

V is TRBV2 and J is TRBJ2-3; D is perhaps TRBD2 (6 bases). V dropped 7 bases and J dropped 1 base, with 12 bases sitting between them. The CDR3 consists of 14 residues. The germline CDR1 and CDR2 sequences are SNHLY and FYNNEI. In DNA, the CDR3 is TGTGCCAGCAAGAAAAGCGGGCGCACAGATACGCAGTATTTT. It translates to CASKKSGRTDTQYF.

The chain combines TRBV30 with TRBJ2-7, with a possible D match to TRBD1 (5 bases). V lost 4 bases, J lost 2 bases, and 15 bases lay in between. The CDR3 has 14 residues. Germline V gene lookup returns CDR1 GTSNPN and CDR2 SVGIG (reference sequence). This chain's CDR3 is CAWMVPGITYEQYF. CDR3 nucleotide sequence: TGTGCCTGGATGGTGCCAGGGATAACCTACGAGCAGTACTTC.

The chain couples TRBV12-5 to TRBJ2-5; no reliable D call. The CDR3 contains 13 residues. Germline CDR1 is LGHNT and CDR2 is FRNRAP. V was pared by 6 bases and J by 5 bases, with 13 bases between. The CDR3 loop is CASGPGAGETQYF. The CDR3 bases are TGTGCTAGTGGCCCAGGTGCCGGGGAGACCCAGTACTTC.

The chain is built from TRBV27 and TRBJ2-1; tentative D call: TRBD2 (5 bases). Germline assignment: CDR1 MNHEY and CDR2 SMNVEV (reference sequence). The V and J ends lost 4 bases and 1 base respectively, with 14 bases between them. The CDR3 covers 16 residues. The CDR3 here is CASSSQLGKSYNEQFF. CDR3 DNA sequence: TGTGCCAGCAGTTCTCAGCTCGGGAAGTCCTACAATGAGCAGTTCTTC.

The rearrangement uses TRBV7-9 and TRBJ2-3; D uncertain. CDR1 is SEHNR, CDR2 FQNEAQ, per germline (reference sequence). The V and J ends lost 5 bases and 1 base respectively, with 13 bases between them. This CDR3 is built from 15 residues. The CDR3 loop reads CASSAAPAGTDTQYF. The CDR3 nucleotides are TGTGCCAGCAGCGCAGCCCCGGCGGGCACAGATACGCAGTATTTT.

Worth noting for this clone: This specimen includes other DNA sequences encoding the same CDR3. The V call is TRBV9, the J call TRBJ1-5, with a weak D call TRBD1 (6 bases). The CDR3 is made up of 14 amino acids. Germline CDR1 and CDR2: SGDLS and YYNGEE. Trimming pared 0 bases from V and 4 bases from J, leaving 8 bases between. The chain's CDR3 is CASSVEGGNQPQHF. CDR3 nucleotides: TGTGCCAGCAGCGTAGAGGGGGGAAATCAGCCCCAGCATTTT. The full variable domain, in which reference TRBV9 and TRBJ1-5 provide the parts outside the CDR3, is DSGVTQTPKHLITATGQRVTLRCSPRSGDLSVYWYQQSLDQGLQFLIQYYNGEERAKGNILERFSAQQFPDLHSELNLSSLELGDSALYFCASSVEGGNQPQHFGDGTRLSIL.

The V gene is TRBV13, the J gene TRBJ2-7; TRBD1 agrees at 8 bases. Germline CDR1 reads PRHDT; CDR2 reads FYEKMQ (reference sequence). This CDR3 is built from 15 residues. V lost 5 bases, J lost 5 bases, and 11 bases stayed unmatched. The CDR3, as DNA: TGTGCCAGCAGCCCTCCGGGACAGGCTACCCACGAGCAGTACTTC. It codes for CASSPPGQATHEQYF. Full variable domain (outside the CDR3, taken from reference TRBV13 and TRBJ2-7): AAGVIQSPRHLIKEKRETATLKCYPIPRHDTVYWYQQGPGQDPQFLISFYEKMQSDKGSIPDRFSAQQFSDYHSELNMSSLELGDSALYFCASSPPGQATHEQYFGPGTRLTVT.

This chain uses TRBV10-1 with TRBJ2-7, with D possibly TRBD2 on 5 matching bases. The length of the CDR3 is 14 residues. V was pared by 5 bases and J by 0 bases, with 11 bases between. The germline CDR1 and CDR2 sequences are WNHNN and SYGVQD (reference sequence). The CDR3: CASSSRTGSYEQYF. As DNA, the CDR3 is TGCGCCAGCAGTAGCAGGACTGGCTCCTACGAGCAGTACTTC.

The CDR3 protein is CASSGAGVYNEQFF. The CDR3 DNA sequence: TGTGCCAGTAGTGGGGCGGGAGTCTACAATGAGCAGTTCTTC. The chain is built from TRBV19 and TRBJ2-1; 7 bases align to TRBD2. The CDR3 totals 14 residues. Germline V gene data show CDR1 as LNHDA and CDR2 as SQIVND (reference sequence). V dropped 5 bases and J dropped 3; count of bases not matched to a gene: 4.

The gene calls are TRBV7-3 and TRBJ2-3; unclear D gene. The germline V gene has CDR1 SGHTA and CDR2 FQGTGA. V was cut by 3 bases and J by 6 bases, with 7 bases left in between. The CDR3 covers 12 residues. This chain's CDR3 is CASSLPFDTQYF. The CDR3, as DNA: TGTGCCAGCAGCTTGCCCTTCGATACGCAGTATTTT.

The chain carries TRBV28 and TRBJ1-4; D might be TRBD1 (5 bases). The CDR3 is 14 amino acids. Trimming pared 3 bases from V and 8 bases from J, leaving 13 bases between. From germline, CDR1 is MDHEN and CDR2 SYDVKM. CDR3 DNA: TGTGCCAGCAGTTTCGGTGAGGGGTGGGAAAAACTGTTTTTT. Translated: CASSFGEGWEKLFF. The variable domain in full, completed from reference TRBV28 and TRBJ1-4, reads DVKVTQSSRYLVKRTGEKVFLECVQDMDHENMFWYRQDPGLGLRLIYFSYDVKMKEKGDIPEGYSVSREKKERFSLILESASTNQTSMYLCASSFGEGWEKLFFGSGTQLSVL.

The chain carries TRBV27 and TRBJ1-5; 7 bases are a match to TRBD1. The CDR3 is 15 amino acids. Germline V lookup: CDR1 MNHEY, CDR2 SMNVEV (reference sequence). J was trimmed by 3 bases and V by 6 bases; bases with no gene match: 8. The CDR3 spells CASRDLGQSNQPQHF. CDR3 DNA sequence: TGTGCCAGCAGGGACCTGGGACAGTCCAATCAGCCCCAGCATTTT.

The chain couples TRBV7-9 to TRBJ2-5; D unclear. The CDR3 spans 13 residues. The germline V gene has CDR1 SEHNR and CDR2 FQNEAQ (reference sequence). Trimming stripped 2 bases from V and 1 base from J, with 5 bases between. The CDR3 spells CASSLSPQETQYF. In DNA form, the CDR3 reads TGTGCCAGCAGCTTATCTCCCCAAGAGACCCAGTACTTC.

V is TRBV5-1 and J is TRBJ2-1, with 10 bases matching TRBD1. J was trimmed by 7 bases and V by 4 bases; bases with no gene match: 8. Germline CDR1 is SGHRS and CDR2 is YFSETQ. The CDR3 runs 15 residues. CDR3 in amino acids: CASSPGQGFWNEQFF. CDR3 in DNA: TGCGCCAGCAGCCCGGGACAGGGGTTCTGGAATGAGCAGTTCTTC.

V gene TRBV2 combines with J gene TRBJ1-1; D call uncertain. The CDR3 has 17 residues. V was shortened by 3 bases and J by 1 base, with 18 bases between the two germline ends. Germline CDR1 and CDR2: SNHLY and FYNNEI. The CDR3 region is CASSEFGDFGENTEAFF. In DNA form, the CDR3 reads TGTGCCAGCAGTGAGTTCGGTGACTTTGGGGAGAACACTGAAGCTTTCTTT.

V usage is TRBV4-1 and J usage is TRBJ2-7, with TRBD1 matching over 7 bases. From germline, CDR1 is MGHRA and CDR2 YSYEKL. This CDR3 comprises 14 residues. Losses at the gene ends were 2 bases for V and 7 bases for J; bases not matched to a gene: 8. Here the CDR3 DNA reads TGCGCCAGCAGCCAAAGAGGGACAGCCCTTGAGCAGTACTTC. Its protein product is CASSQRGTALEQYF.

The CDR3 spells CASSPIAGVAYNEQFF. CDR3 nucleotides: TGTGCCAGCAGCCCCATAGCGGGAGTTGCGTACAATGAGCAGTTCTTC. This chain uses TRBV7-9 with TRBJ2-1; 9 bases map to TRBD2. This CDR3 has 16 residues. Trimming at V came to 5 bases and at J to 4 bases, leaving 9 bases not matched to a gene. The germline CDR1 and CDR2 sequences are SEHNR and FQNEAQ (reference sequence).

To note about this clone: The sample contains more than one DNA sequence encoding this CDR3. This rearrangement joins TRBV28 to TRBJ2-7; perhaps TRBD1 as D (5 bases). Germline CDR1 reads MDHEN; CDR2 reads SYDVKM. The CDR3 is 12 amino acids. The germline V and J ends were trimmed by 6 bases and 3 bases, with 9 bases remaining between them. CDR3 residues: CASSPGYYEQYF. In nucleotides, the CDR3 is TGTGCCAGCAGCCCAGGGTACTACGAGCAGTACTTC. Complete variable domain (other parts from reference TRBV28 and TRBJ2-7): DVKVTQSSRYLVKRTGEKVFLECVQDMDHENMFWYRQDPGLGLRLIYFSYDVKMKEKGDIPEGYSVSREKKERFSLILESASTNQTSMYLCASSPGYYEQYFGPGTRLTVT.

In regard to this clone: Different DNA sequences within this sample yield the same CDR3. The genes are TRBV4-3 and TRBJ1-3; D call uncertain. The germline V and J ends were trimmed by 3 bases and 4 bases, with 13 bases remaining between them. CDR3 length: 15 amino acids. The germline gives CDR1 LGHNA, CDR2 YSLEER. CDR3 in DNA: TGCGCCAGCAGCCAGGGATCCGGGGTCGGAAACACCATATATTTT. Translation gives CASSQGSGVGNTIYF.

The chain links TRBV4-1 to TRBJ2-1; D might be TRBD2 (7 bases). CDR1 is MGHRA, CDR2 YSYEKL, per germline. Trimming shortened V by 0 bases and J by 2 bases, and 11 bases separated the two germline ends. CDR3 length: 16 residues. The chain's CDR3 is CASSQERGGAYNEQFF. The CDR3 bases are TGCGCCAGCAGCCAAGAGAGGGGGGGTGCCTACAATGAGCAGTTCTTC.

J is TRBJ1-2 and V is TRBV6-5; 7 bases map to TRBD1. CDR1 and CDR2 (germline): MNHEY, SVGAGI. The CDR3 is 15 amino acids. Germline trimming cut 2 bases from V and 8 bases from J; bases unmatched to any gene: 11. CDR3 region: CASSYPGTAPWGYTF. The CDR3 DNA reads TGTGCCAGCAGTTACCCAGGGACAGCGCCGTGGGGCTACACCTTC.

The V gene is TRBV11-2, the J gene TRBJ2-2; no clear D. The V and J ends lost 5 bases and 4 bases respectively, with 8 bases between them. Germline V gene sequence: CDR1 SGHAT, CDR2 FQNNGV. The CDR3 runs 13 residues. This CDR3 is CASSIYGTGELFF. Here the CDR3 DNA reads TGTGCCAGCAGCATATACGGCACCGGGGAGCTGTTTTTT.

The chain joins TRBV27 to TRBJ2-7; a possible D gene is TRBD1 (6 bases). The V gene lost 6 bases and the J gene lost 2 bases, with 11 bases spanning the gap. The CDR3 is 13 amino acids. Germline V lookup: CDR1 MNHEY, CDR2 SMNVEV (reference sequence). The CDR3 nucleotides read TGTGCCAGCAGGCCCAGGGGCCCCTACGAGCAGTACTTC. It translates to CASRPRGPYEQYF.

Points on this clone: Because the CDR3's place on the DNA is in doubt, the DNA is left out and the CDR3 is given as listed by TCRdb. The chain has TRBV29-1 and TRBJ2-7; no check of the table's D call, TRBD2, against the DNA was made. From its first to its last residue, the CDR3 has 13 amino acids. From germline, CDR1 is SQVTM and CDR2 ANQGSEA. The CDR3 sequence is CSVFFGESYEQYF.

The chain recombines TRBV6-6 with TRBJ1-2; 7 bases match TRBD1. Germline V gene data show CDR1 as MNHNY and CDR2 as SVGAGI (reference sequence). The CDR3 has 14 residues. The V segment lost 2 bases and the J segment 7 bases; nucleotides outside the gene matches: 7. The CDR3 region is CASSYPTGAAGYTF. CDR3 coding DNA: TGTGCCAGCAGTTACCCTACAGGGGCGGCTGGCTACACCTTC.